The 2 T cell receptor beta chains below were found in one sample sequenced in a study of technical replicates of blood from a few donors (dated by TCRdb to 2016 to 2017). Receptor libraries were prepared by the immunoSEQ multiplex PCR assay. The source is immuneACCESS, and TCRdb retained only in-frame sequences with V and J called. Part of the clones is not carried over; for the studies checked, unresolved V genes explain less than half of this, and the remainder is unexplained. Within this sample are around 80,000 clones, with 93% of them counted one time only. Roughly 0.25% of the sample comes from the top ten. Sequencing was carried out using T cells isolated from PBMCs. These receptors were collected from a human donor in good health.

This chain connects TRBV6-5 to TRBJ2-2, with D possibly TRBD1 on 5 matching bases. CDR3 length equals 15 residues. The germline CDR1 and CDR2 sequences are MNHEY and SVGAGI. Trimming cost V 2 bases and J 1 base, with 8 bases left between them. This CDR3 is CASSYAGQNTGELFF. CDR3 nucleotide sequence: TGTGCCAGCAGTTACGCAGGACAGAACACCGGGGAGCTGTTTTTT.

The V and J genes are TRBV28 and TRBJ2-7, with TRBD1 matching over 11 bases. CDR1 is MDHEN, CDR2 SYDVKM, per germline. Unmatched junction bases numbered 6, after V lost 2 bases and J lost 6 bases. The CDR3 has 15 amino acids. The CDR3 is CASSLLGQGAGEQYF. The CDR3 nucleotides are TGTGCCAGCAGTTTACTCGGACAGGGGGCAGGCGAGCAGTACTTC.